What follows are 23 T cell receptor beta chains derived from one specimen sequenced in a study of PD-1 blockade in classical Hodgkin lymphoma. Every patient was affected by relapse after autologous stem cell transplantation, while exposure to brentuximab vedotin was not uniform. Here immunoSEQ multiplex PCR was the method, and the copy in TCRdb shows in-frame clones only, minus some. The data hold about 28,000 clones, with approximately 66% observed a single time. The sample was peripheral blood mononuclear cells (PBMCs), taken before the second cycle of nivolumab. These receptors were obtained from a human donor with classical Hodgkin lymphoma.

The chain combines TRBV5-6 with TRBJ1-1; 7 positions match TRBD1. The V segment lost 0 bases and the J segment 4 bases; nucleotides outside the gene matches: 9. Per the germline V gene, CDR1 is SGHDT and CDR2 is YYEEEE. The CDR3 sequence is 16 residues long. CDR3: CASSLGGTRTGTEAFF. The CDR3 DNA follows: TGTGCCAGCAGCTTGGGAGGAACTCGGACAGGCACTGAAGCTTTCTTT.

V usage is TRBV25-1 and J usage is TRBJ2-1, with D possibly being TRBD1 or TRBD2 (5 bases each). Trimming pared 5 bases from V and 8 bases from J, leaving 13 bases between. Germline lookup yields CDR1 MGHDK and CDR2 SYGVNS. The CDR3 covers 13 residues. The CDR3 DNA reads as TGTGCCAGCAGTCCATCAGGGAGCGATGAGCAGTTCTTC. This codes for CASSPSGSDEQFF.

The chain uses TRBV6-1 and TRBJ2-2; TRBD2 matches at 8 bases. This CDR3 spans 14 amino acids. V dropped 7 bases and J dropped 5; count of bases not matched to a gene: 6. Germline assignment: CDR1 MNHNS and CDR2 SASEGT. CDR3 amino acids: CASIQSGRTGELFF. CDR3 nucleotides: TGTGCCAGCATCCAAAGCGGGAGAACCGGGGAGCTGTTTTTT.

The chain joins TRBV6-5 to TRBJ2-1; weak D call: TRBD1 (7 bases). Per germline, CDR1 MNHEY and CDR2 SVGAGI. This CDR3 region has 14 residues. The V end was cut by 5 bases, the J end by 8 bases, with 16 bases between. The DNA of the CDR3 is TGTGCCAGCAGTCCCCTGACAGGGAGGTATGAGCAGTTCTTC. It translates to CASSPLTGRYEQFF.

This clone showed up just a few times. The rearrangement links TRBV30 to TRBJ1-5, with D unresolved. V was cut by 5 bases and J by 0 bases, with 11 bases left in between. Germline V gives CDR1 GTSNPN, CDR2 SVGIG (reference sequence). CDR3 size: 14 residues. The CDR3 bases are TGTGCCTGGGGGTCAGGACTTAGCAATCAGCCCCAGCATTTT. This codes for CAWGSGLSNQPQHF.

The rearrangement links TRBV11-2 to TRBJ2-5, with 7 bases that match TRBD1. CDR3 size: 14 residues. Germline V gives CDR1 SGHAT, CDR2 FQNNGV. V lost 5 bases, J lost 5 bases, and 8 bases stayed unmatched. This CDR3 reads CASSPTGAEETQYF. The CDR3 bases are TGTGCCAGCAGCCCTACAGGGGCCGAGGAGACCCAGTACTTC.

CDR3: CASSLYSQGASTEAFF. The CDR3 DNA reads as TGTGCCAGCAGTTTATATTCTCAGGGGGCGAGCACTGAAGCTTTCTTT. The V call is TRBV28, the J call TRBJ1-1; TRBD1 matches 8 bases. This CDR3 region has 16 residues. Germline V gene sequence: CDR1 MDHEN, CDR2 SYDVKM. V trimming: 1 base; J trimming: 4 bases; junction bases outside the gene matches: 8.

In DNA, the CDR3 is TGCGCCAGCAGTGAGGACAGGATTTCCTACGAGCAGTACGTC. This encodes CASSEDRISYEQYV. The genes are TRBV10-2 and TRBJ2-7, with a possible D match to TRBD1 (6 bases). The CDR3 has 14 residues. Germline V CDR1 and CDR2: WSHSY, SAAADI. V lost 2 bases and J 1 base, leaving 9 bases between the germline ends.

This clone was counted only a few times. The V gene is TRBV6-5, the J gene TRBJ2-2; D uncertain. Trimming removed 0 bases at V and 7 bases at J, with 9 bases between. The CDR3 is 14 amino acids. From germline, CDR1 is MNHEY and CDR2 SVGAGI. The CDR3 sequence: CASSYSEVFGELFF. CDR3 nucleotide sequence: TGTGCCAGCAGTTACTCGGAAGTGTTCGGGGAGCTGTTTTTT.

The chain carries TRBV18 and TRBJ2-7; TRBD1 agrees at 8 bases. Germline trimming cut 2 bases from V and 9 bases from J; bases unmatched to any gene: 12. Germline-derived CDR1 and CDR2 are KGHSH and LQKENI. CDR3 length: 15 amino acids. The CDR3 loop is CASSPDRTGTLGQYF. The CDR3, as DNA: TGTGCCAGCTCACCAGACAGGACAGGGACACTGGGGCAGTACTTC.

The chain links TRBV6-6 to TRBJ1-1; D is perhaps TRBD1 (5 bases). The CDR3 sequence is 13 residues long. Trimming took off 5 bases at V and 6 bases at J, with 13 bases between the two ends. In germline, CDR1 is MNHNY, CDR2 SVGAGI (reference sequence). Here the CDR3 DNA reads TGTGCCAGCAGTCCCCAGGGAGGGTCTGAAGCTTTCTTT. As protein: CASSPQGGSEAFF.

V usage is TRBV6-6 and J usage is TRBJ1-1, with 8 bases aligning to TRBD1. The CDR3 length is 14 residues. With 4 bases clipped from V and 4 bases from J, the junction kept 5 bases outside the gene matches. In germline, CDR1 is MNHNY, CDR2 SVGAGI (reference sequence). Here the CDR3 reads CASSSGQGSTEAFF. Here the CDR3 DNA reads TGTGCCAGCAGTTCCGGACAGGGCAGCACTGAAGCTTTCTTT.

By its share, this clone is medium-sized (0.01 to 0.1%). The chain carries TRBV29-1 and TRBJ2-3; D call uncertain. Germline CDR1 reads SQVTM; CDR2 reads ANQGSEA. V lost 0 bases, J lost 0 bases, and 7 bases lay in between. The CDR3 runs 14 residues. For the CDR3, the DNA is TGCAGCGTTGAAGATAGATGGAGCACAGATACGCAGTATTTT. It encodes CSVEDRWSTDTQYF.

The chain's CDR3 is CASILADNEQFF. CDR3 DNA: TGTGCCAGCATACTAGCGGACAATGAGCAGTTCTTC. The rearrangement links TRBV7-9 to TRBJ2-1, with TRBD2 matching 8 bases. The CDR3 spans 12 residues. Germline lookup yields CDR1 SEHNR and CDR2 FQNEAQ (reference sequence). The V segment lost 7 bases and the J segment 5 bases; nucleotides outside the gene matches: 1.

The chain uses TRBV5-4 and TRBJ2-2; no definite D call. With 0 bases removed from V and 3 bases from J, the gap between germline ends came to 12 bases. Looked up from germline, CDR1 is SGHNT and CDR2 is YYREEE (reference sequence). There are 16 residues in the CDR3. CDR3 coding DNA: TGTGCCAGCAGCTTGGGGACCCGACTTGACACCGGGGAGCTGTTTTTT. Translating it yields CASSLGTRLDTGELFF.

The V gene is TRBV12-5, the J gene TRBJ2-2; D gene unclear. Germline V gives CDR1 LGHNT, CDR2 FRNRAP. V lost 3 bases and J 6 bases, leaving 5 bases between the germline ends. This CDR3 contains 12 residues. This CDR3 reads CASGLSPGELFF. The CDR3, as DNA: TGTGCTAGTGGTTTAAGTCCCGGGGAGCTGTTTTTT. Full variable domain (remainder filled in from reference TRBV12-5 and TRBJ2-2): DARVTQTPRHKVTEMGQEVTMRCQPILGHNTVFWYRQTMMQGLELLAYFRNRAPLDDSGMPKDRFSAEMPDATLATLKIQPSEPRDSAVYFCASGLSPGELFFGEGSRLTVL.

The chain is built from TRBV11-2 and TRBJ1-6, with a tentative D call TRBD1 (5 bases). Germline V lookup: CDR1 SGHAT, CDR2 FQNNGV. The V end lost 1 base, the J end lost 7 bases, and 5 bases lay between the germline ends. The CDR3 is 13 amino acids. The CDR3 nucleotides read TGTGCCAGCAGCTTAGGGGGGAATTCACCCCTCCACTTT. Its translation: CASSLGGNSPLHF. Supplemented by reference TRBV11-2 and TRBJ1-6, the full variable domain reads EAGVAQSPRYKIIEKRQSVAFWCNPISGHATLYWYQQILGQGPKLLIQFQNNGVVDDSQLPKDRFSAERLKGVDSTLKIQPAKLEDSAVYLCASSLGGNSPLHFGNGTRLTVT.

This clone has only a few counts. The rearrangement joins TRBV7-8 to TRBJ2-7; D unresolved. Germline CDR1 reads SGHVS; CDR2 reads FQNEAQ. The CDR3 has 15 residues. V dropped 4 bases and J dropped 2 bases, with 15 bases sitting between them. The DNA of the CDR3 is TGTGCCAGCAGCTCAGCCTACACGTTCACCTACGAGCAGTACGTC. As protein: CASSSAYTFTYEQYV.

V is TRBV11-2 and J is TRBJ2-3; the match to TRBD2 covers 8 bases. Germline trimming cut 4 bases from V and 6 bases from J; bases unmatched to any gene: 12. From germline, CDR1 is SGHAT and CDR2 FQNNGV. The CDR3 sequence is 16 residues long. The CDR3 bases are TGTGCCAGCAGCTCACTACTAGCGGCTTACCCGGATACGCAGTATTTT. Its protein is CASSSLLAAYPDTQYF.

V is TRBV6-1 and J is TRBJ2-7, with 7 nucleotides matching TRBD1. Trimming cost V 6 bases and J 2 bases; bases outside gene matches: 7. This CDR3 region has 14 residues. The germline CDR1 and CDR2 sequences are MNHNS and SASEGT. For the CDR3, the DNA is TGTGCCAGCAGCGCCCTAGGACAGGCCTACGAGCAGTACTTC. It codes for CASSALGQAYEQYF.

This rearrangement joins TRBV6-1 to TRBJ2-3, with unresolved D. V lost 4 bases to trimming and J lost 4 bases, with 9 bases between them. Germline V CDR1 and CDR2: MNHNS, SASEGT. CDR3 length: 13 residues. CDR3 bases: TGTGCCAGCAGTGGGACCTATGCAGATACGCAGTATTTT. Protein product: CASSGTYADTQYF.

This clone appeared once. The V gene is TRBV7-6, the J gene TRBJ2-1; D is perhaps TRBD1 or TRBD2 (5 bases each). The ends were cut back, 5 bases at V and 8 bases at J, with 19 bases in the middle. The CDR3 has 15 residues. Germline CDR1 and CDR2: SGHVS and FNYEAQ. In nucleotides, the CDR3 is TGTGCCAGCAGCAGAGGTGGTGGGGGTTTGGATGAGCAGTTCTTC. It codes for CASSRGGGGLDEQFF.

The V and J genes are TRBV6-5 and TRBJ1-1, with D hard to call. Per germline, CDR1 MNHEY and CDR2 SVGAGI. V was pared by 0 bases and J by 2 bases, with 7 bases between. The CDR3 runs to 14 residues. The CDR3 bases are TGTGCCAGCAGTTACTCGCAACTCAACACTGAAGCTTTCTTT. It specifies CASSYSQLNTEAFF.